The entry below gives a single T cell receptor beta chain sequence along with its context. The antigen it binds to is not known. No qualities accompany the bases; no much larger clone lies one base away. This record belongs to a study of blood T cell repertoires in COVID-19 (dated by TCRdb to about 2020). Turning to the overall study: Samples from collaborators originated in the United States, Italy and Spain and spanned both the acute and convalescent phases of COVID-19. Nearly every sample came with metadata listing a de-identified subject ID, COVID-19 status, age in years and sex. The repertoires were released in a freely available public database intended as a resource for research on the immune response to SARS-CoV-2. Deeply sampled blood TCRbeta repertoires from subjects exposed to, actively infected with, or recovered from COVID-19 were included in the dataset. HLA class I and class II types, where available, came from metadata supplied by the sample provider rather than from assay-based typing. The samples were drawn from two sources: the first 160 participants of the ongoing ImmuneRACE study, and 1,254 subjects contributed by 6 global collaborators. The material from the prospective study consisted of cDNA or gDNA derived from T cells, B-cell-depleted T cells, or PBMCs.

TCRbeta CDR3 regions were amplified from genomic DNA using the immunoSEQ Assay, a bias-controlled multiplex PCR. Concerning the study's data processing: The number of nucleated cells in each sample was estimated by amplification of reference gene primers within the assay. To quantify the absolute abundance of each unique TCRbeta CDR3 rearrangement, sequence reads were collapsed and filtered. For each sample, productive Simpson clonality was calculated as the square root of Simpson's diversity index across productive rearrangements. TCRdb re-hosts the immuneACCESS table, in-frame sequences only. Its copies lack some clones; in the studies checked, an unresolved V gene accounts for under half of them, and the cause for the rest is not known. Clone size and the V and J calls come from that table; the DNA yielded D and trimming. The sample table contains about 160,000 clones; only one count was recorded for approximately 92% of them. Nearly 5% of the sample belongs to the ten largest clones.

One collaborating source in Seattle enrolled patients during active infection and followed them longitudinally through the course of disease. The collaborating institutions used their own protocols to collect whole blood in K2EDTA tubes. Collaborator samples were shipped for TCRbeta analysis as frozen whole blood, isolated PBMCs, or DNA extracted from either sample type. V was cut back by 7 bases and J by 1 base, leaving a gap of 13 bases between them. The CDR3 holds 14 amino acids from the cysteine to the phenylalanine. This entry keeps only the CDR3 DNA: 42 bases, framed from base 1. The CDR1 and CDR2 encoded by the germline V gene (reference sequence) are LNHDA and SQIVND. The paper as a whole reports these results and caveats: How much clinical and demographic metadata was included differed by source and by participant, and the metadata was provided uncurated.

This receptor was obtained from a young man with COVID-19, enrolled during active disease. The V and J segments used are TRBV19 and TRBJ1-2; a weak D assignment points to TRBD1 (6 bases agree). The sequenced sample consisted of peripheral blood. The CDR3 loop reads CASTPQGNNYGYTF. The DNA sequence is as follows: TGTGCCAGTACCCCACAGGGAAATAACTATGGCTACACCTTC.